These T cell receptor beta chains were read from a single sample in a study of cytomegalovirus exposure and HLA in healthy donors. Clones were sequenced by immunoSEQ multiplex PCR, and TCRdb holds only the in-frame ones, with some missing. In the table there are about 130,000 clones, roughly 82% of which are singletons. Specimen: PBMCs. These receptors came from a male donor in good health and CMV-seropositive. CDR3s include the opening cysteine and the closing phenylalanine or tryptophan. Fields, in order: V gene, clone size, J gene, D gene, CDR3 DNA, CDR3 protein. D genes are given only for firm matches. Only some rows state a clone size, as once, few, many or a class for expanded clones.

v_call: TRBV6-6
clone_size: few
j_call: TRBJ2-7
d_call: TRBD2
cdr3_nt: TGTGCCAGCAGTCGGGGGGGGATCTACGAGCAGTACTTC
cdr3_aa: CASSRGGIYEQYF

v_call: TRBV28
clone_size: NA
j_call: TRBJ2-7
d_call: NA
cdr3_nt: TGTGCCAGCAGTTATCGGTACGAGCAGTACTTC
cdr3_aa: CASSYRYEQYF

v_call: TRBV7-6
clone_size: NA
j_call: TRBJ2-2
d_call: NA
cdr3_nt: TGTGCCAGCAGCTTAGACGGGGGGCAAGGCGGGGAGCTGTTTTTT
cdr3_aa: CASSLDGGQGGELFF

v_call: TRBV30
clone_size: NA
j_call: TRBJ2-2
d_call: NA
cdr3_nt: TGTGCCTGGAGTGTACAGGTCACCGGGGAGCTGTTTTTT
cdr3_aa: CAWSVQVTGELFF

v_call: TRBV30
clone_size: NA
j_call: TRBJ2-7
d_call: NA
cdr3_nt: TGTGCCGGCTTTGACAGTTACGAGCAGTACTTC
cdr3_aa: CAGFDSYEQYF

v_call: TRBV28
clone_size: NA
j_call: TRBJ2-6
d_call: TRBD1
cdr3_nt: TGTGCCAGCACCAAGGGAACAGGGGCCTCTGGGGCCAACGTCCTGACTTTC
cdr3_aa: CASTKGTGASGANVLTF

v_call: TRBV30
clone_size: NA
j_call: TRBJ2-7
d_call: NA
cdr3_nt: TGTGCCTGGAGTGTCGGTCGTCGGAGCGAGCAGTACTTC
cdr3_aa: CAWSVGRRSEQYF

v_call: TRBV7-9
clone_size: NA
j_call: TRBJ1-6
d_call: TRBD1
cdr3_nt: TGTGCCAGCAGCACCCCACAGGGGGCGGCCTATAATTCACCCCTCCACTTT
cdr3_aa: CASSTPQGAAYNSPLHF

v_call: TRBV11-2
clone_size: NA
j_call: TRBJ2-1
d_call: TRBD2
cdr3_nt: TGTGCCAGCAGCCCCCGGACTAGCGGGAGGAACAATGAGCAGTTCTTC
cdr3_aa: CASSPRTSGRNNEQFF

v_call: TRBV19
clone_size: once
j_call: TRBJ2-7
d_call: NA
cdr3_nt: TGTGCCAGTGCAGCGGCGAGCTCCTACGAGCAGTACTTC
cdr3_aa: CASAAASSYEQYF

v_call: TRBV6-1
clone_size: NA
j_call: TRBJ1-4
d_call: NA
cdr3_nt: TGTGCCAGCAGTGGGCCGCAGTACATTGCAACTAATGAAAAACTGTTTTTT
cdr3_aa: CASSGPQYIATNEKLFF

v_call: TRBV7-8
clone_size: NA
j_call: TRBJ2-7
d_call: NA
cdr3_nt: TGTGCCAGCAGCTCATCGGGGGTGGACGAGCAGTACTTC
cdr3_aa: CASSSSGVDEQYF

v_call: TRBV5-1
clone_size: NA
j_call: TRBJ2-1
d_call: TRBD2
cdr3_nt: TGCGCCAGCAGGCTGGGCCCCGGGACTAGCGAATACAATGAGCAGTTCTTC
cdr3_aa: CASRLGPGTSEYNEQFF

v_call: TRBV5-1
clone_size: NA
j_call: TRBJ2-7
d_call: NA
cdr3_nt: TGCGCCAGCAGCTTGGCGGGAGATAAATACGAGCAGTACTTC
cdr3_aa: CASSLAGDKYEQYF

v_call: TRBV5-1
clone_size: NA
j_call: TRBJ1-2
d_call: TRBD1
cdr3_nt: TGCGCCAGCAGCCGGGACAGTGGTGCTAACTATGGCTACACCTTC
cdr3_aa: CASSRDSGANYGYTF

v_call: TRBV6-5
clone_size: NA
j_call: TRBJ2-5
d_call: TRBD2
cdr3_nt: TGTGCCAGCTCCACCACTAGCGGGATCGAGACCCAGTACTTC
cdr3_aa: CASSTTSGIETQYF

v_call: TRBV11-1
clone_size: NA
j_call: TRBJ2-1
d_call: TRBD2
cdr3_nt: TGTGCCAGCAGCTCCCGGGGACTAGCGGGAGTGAGTGAGCAGTTCTTC
cdr3_aa: CASSSRGLAGVSEQFF

v_call: TRBV19
clone_size: NA
j_call: TRBJ2-1
d_call: TRBD2
cdr3_nt: TGTGCCAGTAGTATAGATCAAAGCGGGATGCTATACAATGAGCAGTTCTTC
cdr3_aa: CASSIDQSGMLYNEQFF

v_call: TRBV27
clone_size: NA
j_call: TRBJ1-1
d_call: NA
cdr3_nt: TGTGCCAGCAGTCCGGGTTACTCTGAAGCTTTCTTT
cdr3_aa: CASSPGYSEAFF

v_call: TRBV2
clone_size: NA
j_call: TRBJ2-3
d_call: TRBD2
cdr3_nt: TGTGCCAGCAGCAGCGGGAGGTCTAGCGGGAGAGAGTATTTT
cdr3_aa: CASSSGRSSGREYF

v_call: TRBV4-3
clone_size: NA
j_call: TRBJ2-7
d_call: NA
cdr3_nt: TGCGCCAGCAGCCAAGATTACATGTACGAGCAGTACTTC
cdr3_aa: CASSQDYMYEQYF

v_call: TRBV7-8
clone_size: NA
j_call: TRBJ2-1
d_call: TRBD2
cdr3_nt: TGTGCCAGCAGCCCGGGGGGGAATGAGCAGTTCTTC
cdr3_aa: CASSPGGNEQFF

v_call: TRBV7-2
clone_size: NA
j_call: TRBJ1-1
d_call: NA
cdr3_nt: TGTGCCAGCAGCTTAGGGGGGGGGCTTCGGGGTTTCTTT
cdr3_aa: CASSLGGGLRGFF

v_call: TRBV7-9
clone_size: NA
j_call: TRBJ2-5
d_call: TRBD2
cdr3_nt: TGTGCCAGCAGCTCTAGCGGGGGCTCTGGGTACTTC
cdr3_aa: CASSSSGGSGYF

v_call: TRBV7-2
clone_size: NA
j_call: TRBJ2-7
d_call: TRBD1
cdr3_nt: TGTGCCAGCAGCTGGCCTATAGATCGACAGGGCCAGAACGAGCAGTACTTC
cdr3_aa: CASSWPIDRQGQNEQYF

v_call: TRBV27
clone_size: NA
j_call: TRBJ2-1
d_call: NA
cdr3_nt: TGTGCCAGCAGTAGGAGGACCTACAATGAGCAGTTCTTC
cdr3_aa: CASSRRTYNEQFF

v_call: TRBV11-2
clone_size: NA
j_call: TRBJ1-5
d_call: NA
cdr3_nt: TGTGCCAGCAGACTAGGCACGGGGTCTCATCAGCCCCAGCATTTT
cdr3_aa: CASRLGTGSHQPQHF

v_call: TRBV4-3
clone_size: NA
j_call: TRBJ2-2
d_call: NA
cdr3_nt: TGCGCCAGCAGCCCGATGCAAGGGGGCACCGGGGAGCTGTTTTTT
cdr3_aa: CASSPMQGGTGELFF

v_call: TRBV19
clone_size: NA
j_call: TRBJ1-2
d_call: TRBD1
cdr3_nt: TGTGCCAGTAGTCCGACAGGGGTCTATGGCTACACCTTC
cdr3_aa: CASSPTGVYGYTF

v_call: TRBV4-3
clone_size: NA
j_call: TRBJ2-1
d_call: TRBD2
cdr3_nt: TGCGCCAGCAGCCAAAGGACTAGCGGTAGCTCCTACAATGAGCAGTTCTTC
cdr3_aa: CASSQRTSGSSYNEQFF

v_call: TRBV6-1
clone_size: NA
j_call: TRBJ2-7
d_call: NA
cdr3_nt: TGTGCCAGCAGTGTTGACAGGTACGAGCAGTACTTC
cdr3_aa: CASSVDRYEQYF

v_call: TRBV29-1
clone_size: NA
j_call: TRBJ1-1
d_call: TRBD1
cdr3_nt: TGCAGCGTTGCTCAGGGGGGGAACACTGAAGCTTTCTTT
cdr3_aa: CSVAQGGNTEAFF

v_call: TRBV11-2
clone_size: NA
j_call: TRBJ2-5
d_call: TRBD2
cdr3_nt: TGTGCCAGCAGCTTTAGCGGGGGGGAGACCCAGTACTTC
cdr3_aa: CASSFSGGETQYF

v_call: TRBV28
clone_size: NA
j_call: TRBJ2-7
d_call: NA
cdr3_nt: TGTGCCAGCAGTTTAGCCGAGGGTCACGAGCAGTACTTC
cdr3_aa: CASSLAEGHEQYF